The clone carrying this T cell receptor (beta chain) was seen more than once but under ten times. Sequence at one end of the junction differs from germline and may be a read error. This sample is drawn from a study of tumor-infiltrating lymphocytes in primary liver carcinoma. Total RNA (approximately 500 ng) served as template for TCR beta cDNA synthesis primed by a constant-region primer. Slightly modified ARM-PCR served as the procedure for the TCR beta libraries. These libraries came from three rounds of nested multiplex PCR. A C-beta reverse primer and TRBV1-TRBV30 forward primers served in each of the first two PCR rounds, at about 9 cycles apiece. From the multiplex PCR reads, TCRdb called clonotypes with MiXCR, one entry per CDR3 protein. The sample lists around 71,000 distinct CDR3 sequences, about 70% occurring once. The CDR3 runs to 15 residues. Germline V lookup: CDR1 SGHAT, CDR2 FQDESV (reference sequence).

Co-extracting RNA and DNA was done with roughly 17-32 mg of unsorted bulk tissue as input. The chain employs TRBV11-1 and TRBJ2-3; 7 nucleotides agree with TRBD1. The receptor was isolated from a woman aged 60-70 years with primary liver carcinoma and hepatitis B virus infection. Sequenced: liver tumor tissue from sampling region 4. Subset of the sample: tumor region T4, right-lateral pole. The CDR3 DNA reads TGTGCCAGCAGCCCCCGGCAGGGGGACACAGGTACGCAGTATTTT. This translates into CASSPRQGDTGTQYF.